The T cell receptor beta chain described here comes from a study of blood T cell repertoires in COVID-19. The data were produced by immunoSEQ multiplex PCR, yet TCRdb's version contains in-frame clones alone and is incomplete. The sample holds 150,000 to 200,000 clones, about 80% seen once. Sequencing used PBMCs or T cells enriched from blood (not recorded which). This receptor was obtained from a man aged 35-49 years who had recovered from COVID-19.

CDR3 coding DNA: TGTGCCAGCTCACCACCTTCCCTCGGAACTAATGAAAAACTGTTTTTT. Translation: CASSPPSLGTNEKLFF. The chain uses TRBV18 and TRBJ1-4; D call uncertain. The CDR3 has 16 amino acids. V lost 0 bases and J lost 1, with 9 bases in between. Germline CDR1 reads KGHSH; CDR2 reads LQKENI.